A selection of T cell receptor beta chains follows, all from one sample in a study of T cell changes during pregnancy in multiple sclerosis. Sequenced by immunoSEQ multiplex PCR; TCRdb stores in-frame clones only, minus some. This sample has 45,000 to 50,000 clones, with approximately 94% found just once. This specimen was CD8+ T cells from peripheral blood mononuclear cells, taken in the first trimester of pregnancy. The receptors derive from a female donor with multiple sclerosis, enrolled in a pregnancy study. CDR3s include the opening cysteine and the closing phenylalanine or tryptophan. A D gene is named only where the DNA matches it firmly. The size of a clone is reported for some rows only, either as once, few or many, or as a class for expanded clones.

d_gene: NA; v_gene: TRBV27; j_gene: TRBJ1-2; abundance: NA; CDR3nt: TGTGCCAGCAGTTTTTATCGAGTAGGGACACCAGATAACTATGGCTACACCTTC; CDR3aa: CASSFYRVGTPDNYGYTF
d_gene: NA; v_gene: TRBV28; j_gene: TRBJ2-1; abundance: NA; CDR3nt: TGTGCCAGCAGTTTATCGTATGAGAATGAGCAGTTCTTC; CDR3aa: CASSLSYENEQFF
d_gene: NA; v_gene: TRBV27; j_gene: TRBJ1-1; abundance: NA; CDR3nt: TGTGCCAGCAGGGTTCTGGGGGGGACTGAAGCTTTCTTT; CDR3aa: CASRVLGGTEAFF
d_gene: TRBD1; v_gene: TRBV2; j_gene: TRBJ1-4; abundance: NA; CDR3nt: TGTGCCAGCATTAGACAGGGGGCTGAAAAACTGTTTTTT; CDR3aa: CASIRQGAEKLFF
d_gene: TRBD1; v_gene: TRBV2; j_gene: TRBJ2-7; abundance: NA; CDR3nt: TGTGCCAGCATCGGAACCTCTCCCCGGGACAGGCCGACCTACGAGCAGTACTTC; CDR3aa: CASIGTSPRDRPTYEQYF
d_gene: NA; v_gene: TRBV5-4; j_gene: TRBJ2-5; abundance: NA; CDR3nt: TGTGCCAGCAGGGAGGGGGAGACCCAGTACTTC; CDR3aa: CASREGETQYF
d_gene: NA; v_gene: TRBV2; j_gene: TRBJ2-7; abundance: once; CDR3nt: TGTGCCAGCTTTCGGGACATCTCCTACGAGCAGTACTTC; CDR3aa: CASFRDISYEQYF
d_gene: NA; v_gene: TRBV7-9; j_gene: TRBJ1-1; abundance: NA; CDR3nt: TGTGCCAGCATCCGGACCCCGAGCGGTGAAGCTTTCTTT; CDR3aa: CASIRTPSGEAFF
d_gene: TRBD1; v_gene: TRBV4-3; j_gene: TRBJ1-1; abundance: NA; CDR3nt: TGCGCCAGCAGCCAAATGACAGGGTCGCGCACTGAAGCTTTCTTT; CDR3aa: CASSQMTGSRTEAFF
d_gene: TRBD1; v_gene: TRBV19; j_gene: TRBJ2-7; abundance: NA; CDR3nt: TGTGCCAGTAGTTTCGGGACAGGGTCCTACGAGCAGTACTTC; CDR3aa: CASSFGTGSYEQYF
d_gene: NA; v_gene: TRBV4-2; j_gene: TRBJ2-3; abundance: NA; CDR3nt: TGTGCCAGCCTAACGGGAGATACGCAGTATTTT; CDR3aa: CASLTGDTQYF
d_gene: NA; v_gene: TRBV14; j_gene: TRBJ1-1; abundance: NA; CDR3nt: TGTGCCAGCAGCCAGGCGCCCCGGGTAACTGAAGCTTTCTTT; CDR3aa: CASSQAPRVTEAFF
d_gene: NA; v_gene: TRBV30; j_gene: TRBJ1-1; abundance: NA; CDR3nt: TGTGCCTGGGGAGAGAACACTGAAGCTTTCTTT; CDR3aa: CAWGENTEAFF
d_gene: TRBD1; v_gene: TRBV7-9; j_gene: TRBJ2-7; abundance: NA; CDR3nt: TGTGCCAGCAGCTTAGGTCCAGGGGTGGGACAGGAGCAGTACTTC; CDR3aa: CASSLGPGVGQEQYF
d_gene: NA; v_gene: TRBV4-1; j_gene: TRBJ1-5; abundance: few; CDR3nt: TGCGCCAGCAGCCAAGGGATAAGGGTTGACAGGAATCAGCCCCAGCATTTT; CDR3aa: CASSQGIRVDRNQPQHF
d_gene: NA; v_gene: TRBV7-2; j_gene: TRBJ1-4; abundance: NA; CDR3nt: TGTGCCAGCAGCTTAGCGACACCAGTAGATGAAAAACTGTTTTTT; CDR3aa: CASSLATPVDEKLFF
d_gene: TRBD2; v_gene: TRBV5-1; j_gene: TRBJ2-5; abundance: once; CDR3nt: TGCGCCAGCAGCCTAGGACTAGCGGGAGGGGAGGTGGAAGAGACCCAGTACTTC; CDR3aa: CASSLGLAGGEVEETQYF
d_gene: TRBD2; v_gene: TRBV7-3; j_gene: TRBJ2-2; abundance: NA; CDR3nt: TGTGCCAGCAGCTTAATGGGGGGGAGCACCGGGGAGCTGTTTTTT; CDR3aa: CASSLMGGSTGELFF
d_gene: NA; v_gene: TRBV2; j_gene: TRBJ1-3; abundance: once; CDR3nt: TGTGCCAGCAGTGCGTACTCTGGAAACACCATATATTTT; CDR3aa: CASSAYSGNTIYF
d_gene: TRBD1; v_gene: TRBV5-1; j_gene: TRBJ2-7; abundance: NA; CDR3nt: TGCGCCAGTTCCCATCCCGGGACAGGGGTCTACGAGCAGTACTTC; CDR3aa: CASSHPGTGVYEQYF